This passage covers 15 T cell receptor beta chains from one sample sequenced in a study of regulatory T cells in long-lasting Graves disease. The time point here: persistent/refractory GD, antithyroid drugs over 5 years with positive TRAb. With RNA extracted from PBMCs as input, the TCR library was made. Investigators prepared the TCR beta libraries by applying iRepertoire HTBI primers and Arm-PCR of CDR3 regions. TCRdb reanalysed the multiplex PCR reads using MiXCR and keeps one entry per CDR3 protein. The data contain some 300,000 distinct CDR3 sequences, roughly 21% of them singletons. The specimen was peripheral blood mononuclear cells (PBMCs), collected when the disease was refractory, from a patient treated with antithyroid drugs. Source of these receptors: a female donor with Graves disease.

A few counts support this clonotype. The chain recombines TRBV27 with TRBJ1-2; D perhaps matches TRBD1 (5 bases). Germline CDR1 MNHEY, CDR2 SMNVEV (reference sequence). The CDR3 has 13 amino acids. V was cut by 7 bases and J by 7 bases, with 16 bases left in between. The CDR3 spells CASTTTGLRGYTF. The CDR3 nucleotides read TGTGCCAGCACCACCACAGGTCTTCGTGGCTACACCTTC.

This clonotype occurred a few times. The genes are TRBV7-2 and TRBJ1-1, with D possibly matching TRBD1 (6 bases). Germline V gene data show CDR1 as SGHTA and CDR2 as FQGNSA. This CDR3 region has 16 residues. Trimming took 5 bases from V and 5 from J, leaving 21 bases between them. CDR3 sequence (DNA): TGTGCCAGCAGCCCCCGCCGGACGGGAAGGGGGACTGAAGCTTTCTTT. Amino acids: CASSPRRTGRGTEAFF.

The table lists this clonotype with a few counts. This chain uses TRBV6-1 with TRBJ1-1, with no clear D. Germline CDR1 is MNHNS and CDR2 is SASEGT. The CDR3 is 11 amino acids. V gave up 7 bases and J gave up 5 bases, with 8 bases separating them. CDR3 region: CASMRGTEAFF. In DNA, the CDR3 is TGTGCCAGCATGCGTGGGACTGAAGCTTTCTTT.

This chain links TRBV5-6 with TRBJ1-2; a weak D match, TRBD1 (6 bases). Trimming removed 3 bases at V and 8 bases at J, with 14 bases between. Per germline, CDR1 SGHDT and CDR2 YYEEEE. This CDR3 has 13 amino acids. CDR3 bases: TGTGCCAGCAGCTACCCAGGGGCGAGGGGCTACACCTTC. This encodes CASSYPGARGYTF.

The chain uses TRBV2 and TRBJ2-7; 8 bases are shared with TRBD1. The CDR3 totals 14 residues. V shed 5 bases and J 5 bases; nucleotides not matched to a gene: 8. The V gene's germline CDR1 is SNHLY and CDR2 FYNNEI. This CDR3 is CASSKGQGNHEQYF. The CDR3 DNA follows: TGTGCCAGCAGTAAAGGACAGGGAAACCACGAGCAGTACTTC.

This clonotype came up many times. This chain connects TRBV20-1 to TRBJ1-2; no definite D call. V shed 3 bases and J shed 4 bases, with 9 bases lying between them. CDR3 length equals 12 residues. The germline V gene encodes CDR1 DFQATT and CDR2 SNEGSKA (reference sequence). CDR3 DNA sequence: TGCAGTGCTAGGGAACGGTCCTATGGCTACACCTTC. Amino acid sequence: CSARERSYGYTF.

Only a few counts were recorded for this clonotype. The chain combines TRBV28 with TRBJ2-3, with a possible D match to TRBD2 (5 bases). V was shortened by 5 bases and J by 8 bases, with 20 bases between the two germline ends. From germline, CDR1 is MDHEN and CDR2 SYDVKM. The length of the CDR3 is 15 residues. CDR3 DNA: TGTGCCAGCAGTCCCTTGTCCCCAACCCGGGGTACGCAGTATTTT. This translates into CASSPLSPTRGTQYF.

This clonotype has only a few counts. The V and J genes are TRBV20-1 and TRBJ2-1, with D perhaps TRBD2 (5 bases). Germline assignment: CDR1 DFQATT and CDR2 SNEGSKA (reference sequence). V lost 0 bases, J lost 0 bases, and 9 bases lay in between. This CDR3 has 15 amino acids. The CDR3 spells CSARELAPSYNEQFF. For the CDR3, the DNA is TGCAGTGCTAGAGAGTTAGCGCCCTCCTACAATGAGCAGTTCTTC.

J is TRBJ2-5 and V is TRBV5-1, with TRBD2 matching over 9 bases. Trimming removed 7 bases from V and 2 bases from J; junction bases left unmatched: 6. Germline V gives CDR1 SGHRS, CDR2 YFSETQ. The CDR3 runs 14 residues. CDR3 nucleotide sequence: TGCGCCAGCGAAACTAGCGGGCATCAAGAGACCCAGTACTTC. The encoded protein is CASETSGHQETQYF.

This clonotype was recorded many times. This chain connects TRBV28 to TRBJ1-1; D gene uncertain. Trimming shortened V by 4 bases and J by 1 base, and 16 bases separated the two germline ends. The length of the CDR3 is 16 residues. Germline V gives CDR1 MDHEN, CDR2 SYDVKM. CDR3 DNA: TGTGCCAGCAGTTCCTCTATGGCCGCGTCGAACACTGAAGCTTTCTTT. Translating gives CASSSSMAASNTEAFF.

This clonotype was seen many times. J is TRBJ2-7 and V is TRBV28; 8 bases are shared with TRBD2. Per germline, CDR1 MDHEN and CDR2 SYDVKM. V was pared by 4 bases and J by 0 bases, with 2 bases of the junction left unmatched. The CDR3 is 14 residues long. CDR3 residues: CASSSSGFSYEQYF. The CDR3 nucleotides are TGTGCCAGCAGTTCTAGCGGGTTCTCCTACGAGCAGTACTTC.

This clonotype was seen more than once but under ten times. The chain is built from TRBV29-1 and TRBJ2-7; maybe TRBD2 (7 bases). CDR3 size: 15 residues. The V gene lost 6 bases and the J gene lost 0 bases, with 18 bases spanning the gap. Per germline, CDR1 SQVTM and CDR2 ANQGSEA. This CDR3 is CSVGGGDPSSYEQYF. In DNA form, the CDR3 reads TGCAGCGTAGGGGGGGGGGATCCGAGCTCCTACGAGCAGTACTTC.

This clonotype has just a few counts. The V call is TRBV7-2, the J call TRBJ1-2; perhaps TRBD1 as D (5 bases). CDR3 size: 15 residues. Germline CDR1 SGHTA, CDR2 FQGNSA. With 4 bases removed from V and 4 bases from J, the gap between germline ends came to 16 bases. The CDR3 DNA sequence: TGTGCCAGCAGCTCGAGCCCCAGGGATATCTATGGCTACACCTTC. Its translation: CASSSSPRDIYGYTF.

As for this clonotype: A junction end diverges from the germline sequence, so it may reflect a read error. The rearrangement uses TRBV6-1 and TRBJ2-7; 8 bases line up with TRBD2. Germline V gene sequence: CDR1 MNHNS, CDR2 SASEGT. This CDR3 has 12 residues. The CDR3 nucleotides are TGTGCCAGCACTAGCGGGTCCTCCGAGCAGTACTTC. This encodes CASTSGSSEQYF.

This clonotype appeared many times. The chain recombines TRBV3-1 with TRBJ1-5; tentatively, D is TRBD1 (6 bases). The V gene's germline CDR1 is LGHDT and CDR2 YNNKEL (reference sequence). V gave up 1 base and J gave up 7 bases, with 11 bases separating them. The CDR3 has 14 amino acids. CDR3 protein: CASSQAGEEQPQHF. CDR3 DNA sequence: TGTGCCAGCAGCCAAGCAGGGGAGGAGCAGCCCCAGCATTTT.